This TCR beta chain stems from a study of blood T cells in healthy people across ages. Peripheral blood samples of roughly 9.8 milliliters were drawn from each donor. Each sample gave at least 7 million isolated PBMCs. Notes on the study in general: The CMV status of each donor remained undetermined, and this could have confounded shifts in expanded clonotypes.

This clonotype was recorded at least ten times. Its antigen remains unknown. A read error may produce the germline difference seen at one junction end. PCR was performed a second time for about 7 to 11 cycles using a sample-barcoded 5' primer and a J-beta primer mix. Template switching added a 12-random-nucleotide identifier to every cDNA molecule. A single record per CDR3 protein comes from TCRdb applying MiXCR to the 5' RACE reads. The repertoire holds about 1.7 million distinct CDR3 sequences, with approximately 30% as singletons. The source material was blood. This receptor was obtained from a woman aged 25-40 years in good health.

CDR3 region: CTSSERTSGSGEQYF. CDR3 sequence (DNA): TGCACCAGCAGCGAGAGGACTAGCGGGAGCGGCGAGCAGTACTTC. The chain is built from TRBV5-1 and TRBJ2-7, with 13 bases matching TRBD2. CDR3 size: 15 residues. In germline, CDR1 is SGHRS, CDR2 YFSETQ.